The rows below give T cell receptor beta chains drawn from one sample of a study of shared clonotypes between healthy human individuals. This table comes from immunoSEQ multiplex PCR, and its TCRdb copy is limited to in-frame clones, with some not included. The top ten hold 1.5% to 2% of the sample, which has about 2.1 million clones, 93% seen once. The sequenced sample consisted of naive CD8+ T cells from PBMCs. The receptors come from a man aged 18 to 30 in good health. Some clones in this sample may be carry-over from other donors' samples. Both conserved end residues are part of each CDR3. Fields, in order: V gene, J gene, D gene, clone size, CDR3 protein, CDR3 DNA. The D gene is left open where the match is weak. Size is omitted from some rows. Given values are once, few, many or a class for expanded clones.

>TRBV7-9|TRBJ2-7|TRBD1|NA
CASSGPQDRAYEQYF
TGTGCCAGCAGCGGACCCCAGGACAGGGCCTACGAGCAGTACTTC
>TRBV13|TRBJ2-5|NA|once
CASSATGTGGETQYF
TGTGCCAGCAGCGCCACCGGGACGGGCGGAGAGACCCAGTACTTC
>TRBV13|TRBJ2-6|NA|NA
CASSLGQGSPSGANVLTF
TGTGCCAGCAGCTTAGGGCAGGGATCTCCCTCTGGGGCCAACGTCCTGACTTTC
>TRBV19|TRBJ1-5|NA|NA
CASIGVTEGNQPQHF
TGTGCCAGTATTGGTGTCACAGAGGGGAATCAGCCCCAGCATTTT
>TRBV6-1|TRBJ2-1|TRBD2|NA
CASRSSGYNEQFF
TGTGCCAGCAGATCTAGCGGTTACAATGAGCAGTTCTTC
>TRBV19|TRBJ1-5|NA|NA
CASGTINQPQHF
TGTGCCAGCGGGACCATCAATCAGCCCCAGCATTTT
>TRBV14|TRBJ1-1|TRBD1|NA
CASSRGQVEAFF
TGTGCCAGCAGCCGAGGACAGGTCGAAGCTTTCTTT
>TRBV27|TRBJ2-2|TRBD1|NA
CASSLLKGGKNTGELFF
TGTGCCAGCAGTTTACTCAAAGGGGGCAAGAACACCGGGGAGCTGTTTTTT
>TRBV2|TRBJ1-1|TRBD1|few
CATARTGHMNTEAFF
TGTGCCACCGCCCGGACAGGGCACATGAACACTGAAGCTTTCTTT
>TRBV27|TRBJ2-3|NA|NA
CASSILSGTDTQYF
TGTGCCAGCAGTATCCTCTCGGGCACAGATACGCAGTATTTT
>TRBV18|TRBJ2-1|TRBD2|NA
CASSPASGRAGEQFF
TGTGCCAGCTCACCGGCTAGCGGGAGAGCCGGGGAGCAGTTCTTC
>TRBV4-3|TRBJ2-3|TRBD2|NA
CASSQDWGHLLLADTDTQYF
TGCGCCAGCAGCCAAGATTGGGGACACCTATTACTAGCGGACACAGATACGCAGTATTTT
>TRBV19|TRBJ2-1|TRBD2|NA
CASSMGLAATNEQFF
TGTGCCAGTAGTATGGGGCTAGCGGCCACGAATGAGCAGTTCTTC
>TRBV5-6|TRBJ2-3|NA|NA
CASSLISGAVDTQYF
TGTGCCAGCAGCTTGATTTCAGGGGCTGTCGATACGCAGTATTTT
>TRBV28|TRBJ2-1|NA|NA
CASSRRGGTLYWEQFF
TGTGCCAGCAGCAGACGGGGCGGGACTCTCTACTGGGAGCAGTTCTTC
>TRBV5-1|TRBJ1-4|NA|NA
CASSLVGDEKLFF
TGCGCCAGCAGCTTGGTGGGGGACGAAAAACTGTTTTTT
>TRBV10-3|TRBJ2-7|NA|NA
CAISESEGPFYEQYF
TGTGCCATCAGTGAGTCCGAGGGACCATTCTACGAGCAGTACTTC
>TRBV19|TRBJ1-2|TRBD1|NA
CASSITLTGTVDGYTF
TGTGCCAGTAGTATAACCCTAACCGGGACAGTTGATGGCTACACCTTC
>TRBV27|TRBJ1-5|NA|NA
CASSFQDSNQPQHF
TGTGCCAGCAGTTTTCAGGATAGCAATCAGCCCCAGCATTTT
>TRBV5-1|TRBJ2-5|NA|NA
CASSEIQRNQETQYF
TGCGCCAGCAGCGAAATACAGAGAAACCAAGAGACCCAGTACTTC
>TRBV27|TRBJ2-2|NA|NA
CASRSYLSTGELFF
TGTGCCAGCAGGTCCTACCTGTCCACCGGGGAGCTGTTTTTT
>TRBV27|TRBJ2-1|TRBD2|NA
CASSLSSGAYNEQFF
TGTGCCAGCAGTTTATCGAGCGGGGCCTACAATGAGCAGTTCTTC
>TRBV11-2|TRBJ1-5|NA|NA
CASSLGTERWPQHF
TGTGCCAGCAGCCTAGGGACCGAGAGGTGGCCCCAGCATTTT
>TRBV11-2|TRBJ1-1|NA|NA
CASSSYHLPEAFF
TGTGCCAGCAGCTCATATCACCTACCTGAAGCTTTCTTT
>TRBV15|TRBJ2-7|TRBD2|NA
CATSRGRGGLAYEQYF
TGTGCCACCAGCAGGGGACGGGGGGGGCTCGCCTACGAGCAGTACTTC
>TRBV7-9|TRBJ2-7|NA|once
CASSFAPGTNYEQYF
TGTGCCAGCAGCTTCGCTCCGGGGACCAACTACGAGCAGTACTTC
>TRBV2|TRBJ2-1|TRBD2|NA
CASSAGLAVVNEQFF
TGTGCCAGCAGTGCAGGACTAGCTGTTGTCAATGAGCAGTTCTTC
>TRBV9|TRBJ1-3|NA|NA
CASSVGGGSGNTIYF
TGTGCCAGCAGCGTAGGAGGCGGCTCTGGAAACACCATATATTTT
>TRBV27|TRBJ1-2|NA|once
CASSLSKDGWNGYTF
TGTGCCAGCAGTCTCTCCAAAGACGGGTGGAATGGCTACACCTTC
>TRBV11-2|TRBJ1-4|TRBD1|NA
CASSSRPAGGQGGEKLFF
TGTGCCAGCAGCTCCAGACCGGCCGGGGGACAGGGAGGTGAAAAACTGTTTTTT
>TRBV30|TRBJ2-1|TRBD2|once
CAWDLAGGNEQFF
TGTGCCTGGGACTTAGCGGGGGGTAATGAGCAGTTCTTC
>TRBV29-1|TRBJ2-7|NA|NA
CSAELPGEQYF
TGCAGCGCCGAACTCCCGGGAGAGCAGTACTTC
>TRBV7-6|TRBJ2-7|TRBD1|NA
CASSKSGGPYEQYF
TGTGCCAGCAGTAAATCAGGGGGACCCTACGAGCAGTACTTC
>TRBV6-6|TRBJ1-5|NA|NA
CASSYSAGFNQPQHF
TGTGCCAGCAGTTACTCCGCAGGCTTCAATCAGCCCCAGCATTTT
>TRBV2|TRBJ2-7|NA|NA
CASSANNYEQYF
TGTGCCAGCAGCGCCAATAACTACGAGCAGTACTTC
>TRBV7-9|TRBJ2-2|NA|once
CASSLASGGPNTGELFF
TGTGCCAGCAGCTTAGCTAGTGGGGGTCCGAACACCGGGGAGCTGTTTTTT
>TRBV9|TRBJ2-7|TRBD1|NA
CASSPTGTGPYEQYF
TGTGCCAGCAGCCCGACCGGGACAGGGCCCTACGAGCAGTACTTC
>TRBV27|TRBJ1-5|NA|NA
CASSLAGSNQPQHF
TGTGCCAGCAGCCTGGCAGGTTCTAATCAGCCCCAGCATTTT
>TRBV7-9|TRBJ2-7|TRBD1|NA
CASSFGTGVSEQYF
TGTGCCAGCAGCTTCGGGACAGGTGTCTCCGAGCAGTACTTC
>TRBV29-1|TRBJ2-2|NA|NA
CSVEFSGSRAGELFF
TGCAGCGTTGAGTTCTCTGGTAGCCGCGCCGGGGAGCTGTTTTTT
>TRBV7-9|TRBJ2-1|TRBD2|NA
CASSTGLAGASGNEQFF
TGTGCCAGCAGCACGGGACTAGCGGGAGCTAGTGGCAATGAGCAGTTCTTC
>TRBV5-1|TRBJ2-1|NA|NA
CASSYANNEQFF
TGCGCCAGCAGCTACGCAAACAATGAGCAGTTCTTC
>TRBV9|TRBJ1-2|TRBD1|NA
CASSEGGTGRKGYTF
TGTGCCAGCAGCGAGGGAGGGACAGGGAGGAAAGGCTACACCTTC
>TRBV9|TRBJ2-7|NA|NA
CASSVDRISSEQYF
TGTGCCAGCAGCGTAGACAGGATTAGCTCCGAGCAGTACTTC
>TRBV7-9|TRBJ1-5|NA|few
CASSLSSQPQHF
TGTGCCAGCAGCTTAAGTTCGCAGCCCCAGCATTTT
>TRBV19|TRBJ2-7|NA|NA
CASSASRAEQYF
TGTGCCAGTAGTGCCTCCAGGGCCGAGCAGTACTTC
>TRBV10-3|TRBJ1-5|NA|NA
CAISSDGYSNQPQHF
TGTGCCATCAGCTCGGACGGGTATAGCAATCAGCCCCAGCATTTT
>TRBV4-1|TRBJ2-2|NA|few
CASSQDRSPRELFF
TGCGCCAGCAGCCAAGATAGATCCCCCCGGGAGCTGTTTTTT
>TRBV27|TRBJ1-4|TRBD1|NA
CASSSPATGAWEKLFF
TGTGCCAGCAGTTCACCCGCAACAGGGGCCTGGGAAAAACTGTTTTTT
>TRBV27|TRBJ2-5|NA|NA
CASSLGGEETQYF
TGTGCCAGCAGTTTAGGAGGTGAAGAGACCCAGTACTTC
>TRBV5-4|TRBJ2-2|TRBD1|NA
CASRRGQGGELFF
TGTGCCAGCAGGCGGGGACAGGGCGGGGAGCTGTTTTTT
>TRBV7-9|TRBJ2-2|TRBD1|NA
CASSPPTQGLVNTGELFF
TGTGCCAGCAGCCCACCCACACAGGGGCTTGTGAACACCGGGGAGCTGTTTTTT
>TRBV19|TRBJ1-1|TRBD1|NA
CASSRGTGGYTEAFF
TGTGCCAGTAGTAGAGGGACAGGGGGCTACACTGAAGCTTTCTTT